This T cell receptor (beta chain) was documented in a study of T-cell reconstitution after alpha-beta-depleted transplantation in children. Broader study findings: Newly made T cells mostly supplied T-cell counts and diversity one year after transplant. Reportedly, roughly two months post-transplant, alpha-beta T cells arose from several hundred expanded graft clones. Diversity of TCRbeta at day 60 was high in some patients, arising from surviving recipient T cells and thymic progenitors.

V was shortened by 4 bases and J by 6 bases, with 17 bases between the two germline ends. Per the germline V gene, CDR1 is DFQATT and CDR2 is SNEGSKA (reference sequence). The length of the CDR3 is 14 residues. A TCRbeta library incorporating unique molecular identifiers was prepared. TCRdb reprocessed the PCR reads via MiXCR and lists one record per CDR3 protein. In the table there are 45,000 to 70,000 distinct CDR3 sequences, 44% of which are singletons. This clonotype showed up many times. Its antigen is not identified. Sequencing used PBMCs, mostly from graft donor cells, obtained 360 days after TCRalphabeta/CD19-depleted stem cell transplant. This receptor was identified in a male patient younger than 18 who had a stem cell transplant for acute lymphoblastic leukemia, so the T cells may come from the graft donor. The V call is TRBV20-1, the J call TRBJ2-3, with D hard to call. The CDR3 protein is CSAILEATVDTQYF. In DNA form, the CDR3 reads TGCAGTGCTATCCTTGAGGCTACTGTGGATACGCAGTATTTT.